This T cell receptor beta chain was documented in a study of blood T cell repertoires in COVID-19. Study at large: PBMCs, B-cell-depleted T cells, or T cells provided the cDNA or gDNA that made up the material.

Only in-frame clones appear in the TCRdb table, and some are missing; sequencing was by immunoSEQ multiplex PCR. The sample carries hundreds of thousands of clones, about 89% recorded once. Per germline, CDR1 SQVTM and CDR2 ANQGSEA. V shed 7 bases, J shed 3 bases, and the junction held 8 bases outside the gene matches. The CDR3 spans 13 residues. Participant reports of clinical history set cohort assignment. This rearrangement joins TRBV29-1 to TRBJ2-7; 8 bases are shared with TRBD2. The sample consisted of PBMCs or T cells enriched from blood (not recorded which). This sequence originates from a man aged 35 to 55 who had recovered from COVID-19. CDR3 bases: TGCAGCGCCGGATCGGCGGGGGGCTACGAGCAGTACTTC. Encoded protein: CSAGSAGGYEQYF.